This T cell receptor (beta chain) was observed in a study of OX40 agonist ivuxolimab in advanced cancers. Germline assignment: CDR1 GTSNPN and CDR2 SVGIG (reference sequence). The CDR3 consists of 16 residues. Trimming removed 4 bases at V and 4 bases at J, with 17 bases between. Measured with immunoSEQ multiplex PCR; TCRdb has only the in-frame clones, and not every one. The profile covers 70,000 to 95,000 clones, with around 90% appearing a single time and approximately 7% taken by the ten largest. The V call is TRBV30, the J call TRBJ1-6; no definite D call. This receptor was identified in an adult with an advanced solid tumor such as melanoma, head and neck, liver or kidney cancer. Sequenced material: CD4+ or CD8+ T cells sorted from blood, taken in a trial of the OX40 agonist ivuxolimab. CDR3 DNA sequence: TGTGCCTGGATGGGCCCCCGGTGCACTTATAATTCACCCCTCCACTTT. Protein: CAWMGPRCTYNSPLHF.